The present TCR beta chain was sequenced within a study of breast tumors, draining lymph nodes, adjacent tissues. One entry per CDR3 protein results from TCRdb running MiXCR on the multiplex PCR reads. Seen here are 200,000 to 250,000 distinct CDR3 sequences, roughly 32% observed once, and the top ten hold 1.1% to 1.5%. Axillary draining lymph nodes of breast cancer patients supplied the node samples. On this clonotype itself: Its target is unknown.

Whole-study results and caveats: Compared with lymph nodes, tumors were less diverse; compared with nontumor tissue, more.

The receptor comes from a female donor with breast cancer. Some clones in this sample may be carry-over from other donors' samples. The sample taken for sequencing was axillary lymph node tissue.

Here the CDR3 reads CASSQPPPPAGLSYEQYF. The CDR3 region has the DNA TGCGCCAGCAGCCAACCCCCGCCTCCGGCGGGCCTCTCCTACGAGCAGTACTTC. The rearrangement links TRBV4-1 to TRBJ2-7; D might be TRBD2 (5 bases). This CDR3 is 18 amino acids long. CDR1 is MGHRA, CDR2 YSYEKL, per germline. Trimming took off 2 bases at V and 0 bases at J, with 20 bases between the two ends.